Detailed here is one T cell receptor beta chain. The data stem from a study of blood T cell repertoires in COVID-19. Study at large: The study drew acute and convalescent COVID-19 samples from the United States, Italy and Spain. In each case, the material was cDNA or gDNA derived from T cells, B-cell-depleted T cells, or PBMCs.

From germline, CDR1 is SGHRS and CDR2 YFSETQ. Trimming left V 0 bases short and J 0 bases short, with 20 bases between. This CDR3 is built from 19 residues. Original processing methods: Amplifying reference gene primers gave estimates of nucleated cell counts. Assay: immunoSEQ multiplex PCR; the TCRdb copy retains only in-frame clones and omits some. The V and J calls and clone size are taken from that table; D and trimming were inferred from the DNA. Here the sample spans around 97,000 clones, 80% to 90% being singletons. The genes are TRBV5-1 and TRBJ2-3; D perhaps matches TRBD1 (6 bases). This sequence originates from a woman aged 55 to 70 with acute or convalescent COVID-19. The sequenced material came from peripheral blood. CDR3 DNA sequence: TGCGCCAGCAGCTTGGCCGCCAGAGGGGGAGTTGGGAGCACAGATACGCAGTATTTT. This encodes CASSLAARGGVGSTDTQYF.